These 22 T cell receptor beta chains were all obtained from the same sample, sequenced in a study of glioma-infiltrating T cells after dendritic cell vaccination. Method: immunoSEQ multiplex PCR; TCRdb's copy keeps in-frame clones and lacks some. The data contain some 73,000 clones, approximately 80% of them singletons. Here the sequenced sample was blood, taken before dendritic cell vaccination. The source is a human donor with glioblastoma.

This sequence joins TRBV5-4 and TRBJ1-2; 8 bases agree with TRBD1. Trimming took 4 bases from V and 5 from J; bases not matched to a gene: 7. The CDR3 is made up of 14 amino acids. CDR1 and CDR2 from the germline V gene are SGHNT and YYREEE (reference sequence). The CDR3 bases are TGTGCCAGCAGCCAAAGACAGGGGAGGTATGGCTACACCTTC. It codes for CASSQRQGRYGYTF. The entire variable domain, with the rest obtained from reference TRBV5-4 and TRBJ1-2, is as follows: ETGVTQSPTHLIKTRGQQVTLRCSSQSGHNTVSWYQQALGQGPQFIFQYYREEENGRGNFPPRFSGLQFPNYSSELNVNALELDDSALYLCASSQRQGRYGYTFGSGTRLTVV.

Details on this clone: One junction end disagrees with the germline gene, perhaps due to a read error. This chain joins TRBV7-9 and TRBJ2-1; D is possibly TRBD1 (6 bases). The CDR3 extends over 9 amino acids. CDR1 SEHNR and CDR2 FQNEAQ come from the germline V gene (reference sequence). The CDR3 sequence is CASNEPGVF. The CDR3 DNA is TGTGCCAGCAACGAACCAGGGGTCTTC. Combining the CDR3 with reference TRBV7-9 and TRBJ2-1 gives the whole variable domain DTGVSQNPRHKITKRGQNVTFRCDPISEHNRLYWYRQTLGQGPEFLTYFQNEAQLEKSRLLSDRFSAERPKGSFSTLEIQRTEQGDSAMYLCASNEPGVFGPGTRLTVL.

This clone was observed once. V and J are TRBV28 and TRBJ1-5; 8 nucleotides agree with TRBD1. Germline assignment: CDR1 MDHEN and CDR2 SYDVKM. This CDR3 has 18 residues. With V trimmed by 5 bases and J by 0 bases, 12 bases remained unmatched. This CDR3 is CASSQHGTGGASNQPQHF. The CDR3 DNA follows: TGTGCCAGCAGTCAGCACGGGACAGGAGGAGCTAGCAATCAGCCCCAGCATTTT. The full variable domain, in which reference TRBV28 and TRBJ1-5 provide the parts outside the CDR3, is DVKVTQSSRYLVKRTGEKVFLECVQDMDHENMFWYRQDPGLGLRLIYFSYDVKMKEKGDIPEGYSVSREKKERFSLILESASTNQTSMYLCASSQHGTGGASNQPQHFGDGTRLSIL.

This chain links TRBV29-1 with TRBJ1-1; 7 positions agree with TRBD1. V shed 7 bases and J 4 bases; nucleotides not matched to a gene: 9. The CDR3 has 13 amino acids. Germline assignment: CDR1 SQVTM and CDR2 ANQGSEA. The CDR3 region is CSATQGFGTEAFF. In nucleotides, the CDR3 is TGCAGCGCCACACAGGGGTTCGGCACTGAAGCTTTCTTT.

The chain uses TRBV6-5 and TRBJ2-3, with a possible D match to TRBD2 (6 bases). V was clipped by 6 bases and J by 6 bases, with 13 bases between them. CDR3 length: 13 residues. In germline, CDR1 is MNHEY, CDR2 SVGAGI. CDR3 DNA: TGTGCCAGCAGACCGGACTATTCGGATACGCAGTATTTT. Translation: CASRPDYSDTQYF.

The rearrangement uses TRBV2 and TRBJ2-3; 8 positions match TRBD2. The CDR3 runs to 16 residues. The germline gives CDR1 SNHLY, CDR2 FYNNEI. Unmatched junction bases numbered 14, after V lost 6 bases and J lost 6 bases. CDR3 loop: CASRVLQSGSFDTQYF. CDR3 in DNA: TGTGCCAGCAGGGTGCTACAAAGCGGGAGTTTTGATACGCAGTATTTT. The whole variable domain, remainder taken from reference TRBV2 and TRBJ2-3, is EPEVTQTPSHQVTQMGQEVILRCVPISNHLYFYWYRQILGQKVEFLVSFYNNEISEKSEIFDDQFSVERPDGSNFTLKIRSTKLEDSAMYFCASRVLQSGSFDTQYFGPGTRLTVL.

This clone was seen just once. The chain uses TRBV5-6 and TRBJ2-3, with TRBD2 as a possible D gene (6 bases). V lost 7 bases and J 2 bases, leaving 17 bases between the germline ends. There are 15 residues in the CDR3. Germline V gene sequence: CDR1 SGHDT, CDR2 YYEEEE. The DNA for the CDR3 is TGTGCCAGCGTGGCTTTAGGCGGGGACACAGATACGCAGTATTTT. Translated: CASVALGGDTDTQYF.

The chain couples TRBV7-9 to TRBJ2-2; a possible D gene is TRBD1 (5 bases). Between the trimmed V and J ends, which lost 2 bases and 0 bases, there was a span of 7 bases. The CDR3 covers 15 residues. CDR1 and CDR2 (germline): SEHNR, FQNEAQ (reference sequence). For the CDR3, the DNA is TGTGCCAGCAGCTTAACAGGTACGAACACCGGGGAGCTGTTTTTT. It is translated as CASSLTGTNTGELFF.

The V call is TRBV4-1, the J call TRBJ2-3; D possibly corresponds to TRBD1 (7 bases). Germline CDR1 and CDR2: MGHRA and YSYEKL. This CDR3 is 15 amino acids long. Trimming left V 0 bases short and J 4 bases short, with 11 bases between. The CDR3 nucleotides are TGCGCCAGCAGCCAAGAACCCAGGGGGGCAGATACGCAGTATTTT. Its protein product is CASSQEPRGADTQYF.

The rearrangement uses TRBV18 and TRBJ2-5; TRBD1 matches 9 bases. Germline CDR1 KGHSH, CDR2 LQKENI. V gave up 5 bases and J gave up 2 bases; unmatched junction bases: 9. The CDR3 spans 16 residues. As DNA, the CDR3 is TGTGCCAGCTCAGAAGAACAGGGGGCTTCACAAGAGACCCAGTACTTC. Translation: CASSEEQGASQETQYF.

The chain uses TRBV6-1 and TRBJ2-7, with TRBD1 matching over 10 bases. This CDR3 region has 15 residues. The junction had 6 bases not matched to a gene; V was cut back by 7 bases and J by 0 bases. Germline loops: CDR1 MNHNS, CDR2 SASEGT. The CDR3 sequence is CASNAGQGNSYEQYF. The CDR3 DNA reads TGTGCCAGCAACGCGGGACAGGGGAACTCCTACGAGCAGTACTTC.

This chain connects TRBV6-5 to TRBJ1-4; 9 nucleotides align to TRBD1. V lost 6 bases to trimming and J lost 8 bases; unmatched junction nucleotides: 7. The CDR3 spans 14 residues. Germline V gene sequence: CDR1 MNHEY, CDR2 SVGAGI. Written as DNA, the CDR3 is TGTGCCAGCAGAAGACAGGGGGTAAACGAAAAACTGTTTTTT. It is translated as CASRRQGVNEKLFF.

The rearrangement joins TRBV6-5 to TRBJ2-7, with 7 nucleotides matching TRBD1. CDR3 length equals 15 residues. Per the germline V gene, CDR1 is MNHEY and CDR2 is SVGAGI. V was pared by 5 bases and J by 1 base, with 8 bases of the junction left unmatched. The CDR3 spells CASSRQGTLSYEQYF. In DNA, the CDR3 is TGTGCCAGCAGTAGACAGGGTACCCTATCCTACGAGCAGTACTTC.

The rearrangement joins TRBV2 to TRBJ2-7, with TRBD1 matching over 9 bases. Trimming at V came to 4 bases and at J to 4 bases, leaving 5 bases not matched to a gene. This CDR3 region has 14 residues. Germline loops: CDR1 SNHLY, CDR2 FYNNEI. The CDR3 here is CASSGGQGVYEQYF. CDR3 nucleotides: TGTGCCAGCAGTGGGGGACAGGGCGTTTACGAGCAGTACTTC.

The genes are TRBV5-1 and TRBJ2-5, with TRBD1 as a possible D gene (6 bases). The CDR3 sequence is 16 residues long. V was pared by 3 bases and J by 1 base, with 16 bases between. Germline loops: CDR1 SGHRS, CDR2 YFSETQ. This chain's CDR3 is CASSSQTGWLQETQYF. The CDR3 DNA reads TGCGCCAGCAGCTCGCAAACAGGGTGGCTCCAAGAGACCCAGTACTTC.

V is TRBV25-1 and J is TRBJ1-5, with D possibly TRBD1 on 6 matching bases. The V end lost 1 base, the J end lost 4 bases, and 14 bases lay between the germline ends. CDR3 length: 16 amino acids. From germline, CDR1 is MGHDK and CDR2 SYGVNS. The CDR3 loop is CASSESTGGRNQPQHF. CDR3 bases: TGTGCCAGCAGTGAATCGACAGGCGGCCGTAATCAGCCCCAGCATTTT. The entire variable domain, with the rest obtained from reference TRBV25-1 and TRBJ1-5, is as follows: EADIYQTPRYLVIGTGKKITLECSQTMGHDKMYWYQQDPGMELHLIHYSYGVNSTEKGDLSSESTVSRIRTEHFPLTLESARPSHTSQYLCASSESTGGRNQPQHFGDGTRLSIL.

V usage is TRBV5-1 and J usage is TRBJ2-1, with a weak D call TRBD2 (6 bases). Germline CDR1 is SGHRS and CDR2 is YFSETQ. The CDR3 totals 16 residues. Trimming pared 0 bases from V and 0 bases from J, leaving 10 bases between. CDR3 nucleotides: TGCGCCAGCAGCTTGGGTCTGGGAGGCTCCTACAATGAGCAGTTCTTC. Its protein product is CASSLGLGGSYNEQFF.

The chain is built from TRBV7-2 and TRBJ1-1; D call uncertain. Germline CDR1 is SGHTA and CDR2 is FQGNSA. Trimming stripped 5 bases from V and 0 bases from J, with 13 bases between. This CDR3 spans 15 amino acids. The CDR3 region is CASSPGYVMNTEAFF. The CDR3 nucleotides are TGTGCCAGCAGCCCCGGGTATGTCATGAACACTGAAGCTTTCTTT.

Concerning this clone itself: Relative to the germline gene, one junction end is altered; a read error may explain this. The gene calls are TRBV2 and TRBJ2-3; 7 bases match TRBD1. The germline V gene encodes CDR1 SNHLY and CDR2 FYNNEI. CDR3 length: 14 amino acids. CDR3 DNA sequence: TGTGCCAGCAGGGAAGGGGGCGCGACAGATACGCAGTATTTT. It is translated as CASREGGATDTQYF.

The chain employs TRBV18 and TRBJ2-1; D is unclear. The germline gives CDR1 KGHSH, CDR2 LQKENI. V lost 8 bases to trimming and J lost 3 bases, with 17 bases between them. The CDR3 consists of 15 residues. CDR3 sequence (DNA): TGTGCCAGCCCCCCTAGACCCGACGACTACAATGAGCAGTTCTTC. Protein: CASPPRPDDYNEQFF.

V and J are TRBV5-1 and TRBJ2-1; 12 nucleotides match TRBD2. Per germline, CDR1 SGHRS and CDR2 YFSETQ. The CDR3 is made up of 18 amino acids. Unmatched junction bases numbered 4, after V lost 0 bases and J lost 0 bases. The CDR3: CASSLGTSGKSSYNEQFF. CDR3 DNA sequence: TGCGCCAGCAGCTTGGGGACTAGCGGGAAGAGCTCCTACAATGAGCAGTTCTTC. Full variable domain (remainder filled in from reference TRBV5-1 and TRBJ2-1): KAGVTQTPRYLIKTRGQQVTLSCSPISGHRSVSWYQQTPGQGLQFLFEYFSETQRNKGNFPGRFSGRQFSNSRSEMNVSTLELGDSALYLCASSLGTSGKSSYNEQFFGPGTRLTVL.

This sequence joins TRBV7-2 and TRBJ2-1; possible D gene TRBD2, 6 bases. Trimming left V 4 bases short and J 6 bases short, with 19 bases between. The CDR3 spans 16 residues. Germline lookup yields CDR1 SGHTA and CDR2 FQGNSA. The CDR3: CASSSPPAGGFNEQFF. In DNA form, the CDR3 reads TGTGCCAGCAGCTCCCCGCCCGCTGGAGGGTTCAATGAGCAGTTCTTC.